This section outlines one T cell receptor (beta chain) sequence together with its context. This sample was included in a study of blood T cell repertoires in COVID-19. Study details: T cells, B-cell-depleted T cells, or PBMCs supplied cDNA or gDNA.

In the original workflow: It was from reference gene primer amplification that nucleated cell counts were estimated. Sequencing used immunoSEQ multiplex PCR; TCRdb keeps in-frame clones, though not all of them. Clone size and the V and J calls come from that table; the DNA yielded D and trimming. The table has 150,000 to 200,000 clones, around nine tenths seen once. Germline values: CDR1 LGHNA, CDR2 YNFKEQ. The CDR3 consists of 16 residues. V lost 6 bases to trimming and J lost 4 bases; unmatched junction nucleotides: 12. The TCR sequence derives from a man between 65 and 80 years old with acute or convalescent COVID-19. The chain recombines TRBV4-2 with TRBJ2-7; TRBD2 matches 10 bases. The sequencing sample was made of peripheral blood. The CDR3 region has the DNA TGTGCCAGCAGTCCCGGGGTAGCGGGGGGCCCGTACGAGCAGTACTTC. Translated: CASSPGVAGGPYEQYF.